One and the same sample provided the 21 T cell receptor beta chains below, sequenced in a study of response to subunit inactivated influenza vaccine. Each CDR3 protein is one row after TCRdb ran MiXCR on the RT-PCR reads. The table lists 150,000 to 200,000 distinct CDR3 sequences, roughly 12% of them singletons. These records were also assigned to another study, of T cells expressing NK-cell markers. That source reports: 5'RACE template switching built TCR beta cDNA with unique molecular identifiers.

This specimen was CD8+ T cells sorted from PBMCs, taken approximately 13 days after vaccination. The source is a man aged 45-65 years who received an inactivated influenza vaccine.

This clonotype was detected a few times. The chain carries TRBV7-8 and TRBJ1-2; D gene unclear. Trimming took 5 bases from V and 5 from J, leaving 9 bases between them. CDR1 is SGHVS and CDR2 is FQNEAQ in the germline V gene. The CDR3 extends over 12 amino acids. The CDR3 is CASSHPAYGYTF. CDR3 bases: TGTGCCAGCAGCCACCCGGCATATGGCTACACCTTC.

In this sample, this clonotype turned up a few times. The V call is TRBV20-1, the J call TRBJ2-1, with D perhaps matching TRBD1 (6 bases). Germline values: CDR1 DFQATT, CDR2 SNEGSKA (reference sequence). CDR3 size: 15 residues. V was pared by 1 base and J by 7 bases, with 17 bases between. The CDR3 loop reads CSARGRGPHYNEQFF. The CDR3 DNA follows: TGCAGTGCTAGAGGCAGGGGCCCCCACTATAATGAGCAGTTCTTC.

This chain joins TRBV20-1 and TRBJ1-2; possibly TRBD1 for D (6 bases). The ends were cut back, 0 bases at V and 1 base at J, with 9 bases in the middle. This CDR3 comprises 14 residues. CDR1 is DFQATT, CDR2 SNEGSKA, per germline (reference sequence). CDR3 sequence: CSAREGGLNYGYTF. CDR3 coding DNA: TGCAGTGCTAGAGAGGGGGGCCTTAACTATGGCTACACCTTC.

This clonotype was seen many times. The rearrangement uses TRBV7-8 and TRBJ2-2; the match to TRBD1 covers 9 bases. The CDR3 is 15 amino acids. Germline-derived CDR1 and CDR2 are SGHVS and FQNEAQ. With V trimmed by 6 bases and J by 2 bases, 4 bases remained unmatched. The CDR3 loop is CASRRDRVNTGELFF. In DNA form, the CDR3 reads TGTGCCAGCAGGCGGGACAGGGTAAACACCGGGGAGCTGTTTTTT.

This clonotype has just a few counts. This chain links TRBV28 with TRBJ2-3; D unresolved. The CDR3 consists of 15 residues. The germline V and J ends were trimmed by 1 base and 0 bases, with 8 bases remaining between them. Germline CDR1 and CDR2: MDHEN and SYDVKM. The CDR3 sequence: CASSLYASSTDTQYF. The CDR3 DNA reads as TGTGCCAGCAGTTTATATGCTAGTAGCACAGATACGCAGTATTTT.

The table lists this clonotype with a few counts. The chain employs TRBV24-1 and TRBJ2-5, with D tentatively TRBD1 or TRBD2 (5 bases each). Per germline, CDR1 KGHDR and CDR2 SFDVKD. V shed 4 bases and J shed 5 bases, with 16 bases lying between them. This CDR3 has 15 residues. In nucleotides, the CDR3 is TGTGCCACCAGTGAATCTGGGGGAGCTTGGGAGACCCAGTACTTC. Amino acids: CATSESGGAWETQYF.

This clonotype was counted many times. This chain uses TRBV7-2 with TRBJ2-7; D is uncertain. Trimming pared 2 bases from V and 6 bases from J, leaving 11 bases between. Germline V CDR1 and CDR2: SGHTA, FQGNSA. CDR3 length: 13 residues. The CDR3 sequence is CASSLYQLGEQYF. DNA of the CDR3: TGTGCCAGCAGCTTATATCAGTTAGGCGAGCAGTACTTC.

The V gene is TRBV7-2, the J gene TRBJ2-7, with 7 bases aligning to TRBD1. Losses at the gene ends were 5 bases for V and 1 base for J; bases not matched to a gene: 11. This CDR3 contains 16 residues. Germline lookup yields CDR1 SGHTA and CDR2 FQGNSA. CDR3 DNA sequence: TGTGCCAGCAGCCATAACCCCGGGACAGCATCCTACGAGCAGTACTTC. Its protein product is CASSHNPGTASYEQYF.

V is TRBV28 and J is TRBJ2-7, with a tentative D call TRBD2 (5 bases). This CDR3 has 18 amino acids. Deletions cut 3 bases from V and 2 bases from J, with 23 bases between. Per germline, CDR1 MDHEN and CDR2 SYDVKM. CDR3 residues: CASSFLGLSAGGTYEQYF. Written as DNA, the CDR3 is TGTGCCAGCAGTTTTTTGGGTTTGTCGGCGGGCGGAACCTACGAGCAGTACTTC.

The rearrangement uses TRBV6-1 and TRBJ2-1, with 8 bases matching TRBD1. Germline values: CDR1 MNHNS, CDR2 SASEGT. Trimming cost V 2 bases and J 8 bases; bases outside gene matches: 8. CDR3 length equals 15 residues. CDR3 region: CASSESPGGKDEQFF. In nucleotides, the CDR3 is TGTGCCAGCAGTGAATCCCCAGGGGGCAAGGATGAGCAGTTCTTC.

This clonotype was picked up a small number of times. V is TRBV4-1 and J is TRBJ2-3; 14 bases align to TRBD2. Germline CDR1 is MGHRA and CDR2 is YSYEKL. V was clipped by 4 bases and J by 3 bases; unmatched bases: 6. The CDR3 extends over 17 amino acids. In nucleotides, the CDR3 is TGCGCCAGCAGCCCTGGACTAGCGGGAGGTAGGACAGATACGCAGTATTTT. Protein sequence: CASSPGLAGGRTDTQYF.

This clonotype was observed a handful of times. This chain connects TRBV9 to TRBJ2-7, with TRBD2 identical over 10 bases. V dropped 2 bases and J dropped 4; count of bases not matched to a gene: 3. The CDR3 extends over 14 amino acids. CDR1 is SGDLS, CDR2 YYNGEE, per germline. The CDR3 region is CASSVSGRGYEQYF. As DNA, the CDR3 is TGTGCCAGCAGCGTCAGCGGGAGGGGGTACGAGCAGTACTTC.

This clonotype turned up a few times. The V call is TRBV7-9, the J call TRBJ2-7, with 8 nucleotides matching TRBD2. V lost 5 bases and J lost 2; bases outside the gene matches: 11. Per germline, CDR1 SEHNR and CDR2 FQNEAQ (reference sequence). The CDR3 runs 16 residues. CDR3 sequence reads: CASSHTSGPSPYEQYF. The CDR3 DNA reads TGTGCCAGCAGCCATACTAGCGGACCCTCTCCCTACGAGCAGTACTTC. Filled out from reference TRBV7-9 and TRBJ2-7, the complete variable domain reads DTGVSQNPRHKITKRGQNVTFRCDPISEHNRLYWYRQTLGQGPEFLTYFQNEAQLEKSRLLSDRFSAERPKGSFSTLEIQRTEQGDSAMYLCASSHTSGPSPYEQYFGPGTRLTVT.

This clonotype has a count of ten or more. The V and J genes are TRBV5-1 and TRBJ2-7; 8 positions match TRBD1. V gave up 4 bases and J gave up 2 bases; unmatched junction bases: 8. This CDR3 is 15 amino acids long. Germline V gene data show CDR1 as SGHRS and CDR2 as YFSETQ. Here the CDR3 DNA reads TGCGCCAGCAGCCACGGGGACAGGAACACCTACGAGCAGTACTTC. Translation gives CASSHGDRNTYEQYF.

This clonotype has ten or more counts. V and J are TRBV9 and TRBJ2-1; a weak D match, TRBD1 (6 bases). The CDR3 is made up of 13 amino acids. Germline V gene sequence: CDR1 SGDLS, CDR2 YYNGEE. The V gene lost 2 bases and the J gene lost 9 bases, with 12 bases spanning the gap. CDR3 residues: CASSVGQGLEQFF. CDR3 sequence (DNA): TGTGCCAGCAGCGTGGGTCAGGGGCTTGAGCAGTTCTTC.

This clonotype was observed a handful of times. V and J are TRBV7-9 and TRBJ2-7; possibly TRBD1 or TRBD2 for D (5 bases each). Trimming left V 5 bases short and J 2 bases short, with 13 bases between. The CDR3 extends over 14 amino acids. CDR1 is SEHNR, CDR2 FQNEAQ, per germline (reference sequence). CDR3 DNA sequence: TGTGCCAGCAGCCCATTGGGGGTTCCCTACGAGCAGTACTTC. Protein sequence: CASSPLGVPYEQYF.

A few counts support this clonotype. This rearrangement joins TRBV28 to TRBJ2-1; D is undetermined. The V end lost 4 bases, the J end lost 2 bases, and 3 bases lay between the germline ends. CDR3 length: 12 amino acids. Germline values: CDR1 MDHEN, CDR2 SYDVKM. CDR3 region: CASSSAYNEQFF. In DNA form, the CDR3 reads TGTGCCAGCAGTTCCGCCTACAATGAGCAGTTCTTC.

This clonotype appeared a few times. The chain links TRBV5-5 to TRBJ2-7, with TRBD1 identical over 12 bases. This CDR3 is 15 amino acids long. The trim removed 5 bases at V and 6 bases at J, leaving 9 bases unmatched. In germline, CDR1 is SGHKS, CDR2 YYEKEE (reference sequence). The CDR3 reads CASRWVGQGAGEQYF. In DNA form, the CDR3 reads TGTGCCAGCAGATGGGTGGGACAGGGGGCTGGCGAGCAGTACTTC.

This clonotype was counted ten times or more. J is TRBJ2-1 and V is TRBV6-1, with TRBD2 identical over 8 bases. CDR3 size: 16 residues. Germline CDR1 is MNHNS and CDR2 is SASEGT. The J segment lost 3 bases and the V segment lost 6 bases, leaving 10 bases of the junction unmatched. DNA for the CDR3: TGTGCCAGCAGAACCCTCCCGGGACTAGGCTACAATGAGCAGTTCTTC. Protein product: CASRTLPGLGYNEQFF.

The rearrangement uses TRBV12-3 or TRBV12-4 and TRBJ2-2; TRBD1 agrees at 8 bases. Trimming removed 4 bases from V and 3 bases from J; junction bases left unmatched: 1. CDR3 length: 14 residues. CDR3 region: CASSWTGHTGELFF. In DNA, the CDR3 is TGTGCCAGCAGTTGGACAGGGCACACCGGGGAGCTGTTTTTT.

This chain's CDR3 is CASSLTGTGGADYGYTF. The CDR3 nucleotides are TGTGCCAGCAGTTTGACCGGGACAGGGGGCGCGGACTATGGCTACACCTTC. The chain recombines TRBV6-2 or TRBV6-3 with TRBJ1-2; 12 bases agree with TRBD1. Looked up from germline, CDR1 is MNHEY and CDR2 is SVGEGT. V shed 4 bases and J 3 bases; nucleotides not matched to a gene: 9. There are 17 residues in the CDR3.